The text below deals with one T cell receptor beta chain. The CDR3 spans 15 residues. Per the germline V gene, CDR1 is MNHEY and CDR2 is SVGAGI. With V trimmed by 5 bases and J by 5 bases, 5 bases remained unmatched. Individuals aged roughly 18 to 95 years were recruited from about two dozen US areas. These data are taken from a study of blood T cell repertoires in COVID-19. Study-level background: The cDNA or gDNA used as material had been derived from T cells, B-cell-depleted T cells, or PBMCs.

The assay was immunoSEQ multiplex PCR, and TCRdb's table has in-frame clones only and misses some. Of some 290,000 clones listed, 85% to 95% are singletons. Sequenced sample: PBMCs or T cells enriched from blood (not recorded which). The origin of this receptor is a woman aged 25 to 39 who had been exposed to COVID-19. This rearrangement joins TRBV6-5 to TRBJ1-6; 8 positions match TRBD1. CDR3 residues: CASSHGQGDNSPLHF. CDR3 DNA sequence: TGTGCCAGCAGTCACGGACAGGGAGATAATTCACCCCTCCACTTT.